This T cell receptor (beta chain) came from a study of shared clonotypes between healthy human individuals. Study-level background: Each donor's CD4 naive and CD4 memory cells filled three plates apiece, CD8 naive two, and CD8 memory one.

The CDR3 consists of 14 residues. The germline V gene encodes CDR1 SNHLY and CDR2 FYNNEI. V dropped 4 bases and J dropped 0 bases, with 7 bases sitting between them. A word on this clone: Its antigen remains unidentified. The identical CDR3 is also encoded by other nucleotide sequences in the sample.

Some clones are missing from TCRdb's copy, which holds only in-frame ones; the method was immunoSEQ multiplex PCR. The sample consists of roughly 2,300,000 clones, around 92% of them appearing once. Findings and caveats of the study: Sampling included only blood; tissue repertoires likely differ. A few donors had 4% to 5% of their naive CD4 clonotypes in common. Genetic and exposure-history diversity was limited by the small donor number.

The sample comprised naive CD4+ T cells from PBMCs. Regarding subset: CD45RA+ positively selected. V gene TRBV2 combines with J gene TRBJ2-1, with D unresolved. The source of this sequence is a man aged 18 to 35 in good health. Some clones in this sample may be carry-over from other donors' samples. CDR3 protein: CASSGRSSYNEQFF. CDR3 coding DNA: TGTGCCAGCAGTGGTAGGAGCTCCTACAATGAGCAGTTCTTC.